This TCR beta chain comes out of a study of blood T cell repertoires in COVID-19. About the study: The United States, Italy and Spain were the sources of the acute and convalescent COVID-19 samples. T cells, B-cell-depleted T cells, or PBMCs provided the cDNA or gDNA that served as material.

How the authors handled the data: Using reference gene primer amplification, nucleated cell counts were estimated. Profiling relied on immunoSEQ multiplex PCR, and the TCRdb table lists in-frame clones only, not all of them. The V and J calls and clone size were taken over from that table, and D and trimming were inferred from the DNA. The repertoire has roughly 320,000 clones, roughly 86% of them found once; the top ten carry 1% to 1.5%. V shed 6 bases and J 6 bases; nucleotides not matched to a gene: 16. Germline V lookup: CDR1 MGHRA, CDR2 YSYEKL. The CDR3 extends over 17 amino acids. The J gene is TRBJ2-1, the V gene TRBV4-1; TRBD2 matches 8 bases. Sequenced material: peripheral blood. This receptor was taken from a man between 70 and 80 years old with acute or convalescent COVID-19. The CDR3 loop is CASSPDEVAGSINEQFF. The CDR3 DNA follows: TGCGCCAGCAGTCCTGATGAAGTAGCGGGATCAATCAATGAGCAGTTCTTC.